This TCR beta chain was found in a study of cytotoxic CD8 clonotypes in ibrutinib-treated CLL. Broader study findings: Clonality measured at baseline exceeded age-matched healthy donors, tracking circulating CD8+ T-cell counts.

As for this clone: Its matching antigen is unknown. This CDR3 is also generated by other DNA sequences in the sample.

Trimming shortened V by 4 bases and J by 2 bases, and 10 bases separated the two germline ends. The CDR3 is made up of 13 amino acids. The V gene's germline CDR1 is SQVTM and CDR2 ANQGSEA. The repertoire was sequenced with immunoSEQ multiplex PCR; TCRdb's copy has only in-frame clones and lacks some. This sample carries around 310,000 clones, 70% to 80% of them seen once, and the ten largest clones take more than 6%. Here the sequenced sample was PBMCs, taken before ibrutinib treatment. This receptor was obtained from a human donor with chronic lymphocytic leukemia. This rearrangement joins TRBV29-1 to TRBJ2-3; TRBD1 is a possible D gene (6 bases). CDR3 loop: CSVGQGPTDTQYF. In DNA form, the CDR3 reads TGCAGCGTTGGGCAGGGGCCCACAGATACGCAGTATTTT.